The 2 T cell receptor beta chains in this list originate from one sample, sequenced in a study of blood T cell repertoires in COVID-19. Sequencing used immunoSEQ multiplex PCR; TCRdb keeps in-frame clones, though not all of them. The sample includes approximately 80,000 clones, roughly nine tenths of them seen just once. Sequenced input: peripheral blood. These receptors all stem from a human donor in a cohort sampled during active COVID-19.

This sequence joins TRBV6-5 and TRBJ1-2, with no clear D. V was shortened by 7 bases and J by 7 bases, with 16 bases between the two germline ends. CDR3 size: 13 residues. CDR1 is MNHEY and CDR2 is SVGAGI in the germline V gene. The CDR3 loop reads CASTLSRAAGYTF. DNA for the CDR3: TGTGCCAGCACCCTCTCGCGGGCGGCTGGCTACACCTTC.

CDR3 sequence: CASRNRGGRPVDTQYF. DNA for the CDR3: TGTGCCAGTAGGAATCGCGGGGGGCGCCCCGTAGATACGCAGTATTTT. This sequence joins TRBV19 and TRBJ2-3; 8 bases fit TRBD2. V gave up 6 bases and J gave up 5 bases; unmatched junction bases: 13. Germline values: CDR1 LNHDA, CDR2 SQIVND (reference sequence). The CDR3 contains 16 residues.